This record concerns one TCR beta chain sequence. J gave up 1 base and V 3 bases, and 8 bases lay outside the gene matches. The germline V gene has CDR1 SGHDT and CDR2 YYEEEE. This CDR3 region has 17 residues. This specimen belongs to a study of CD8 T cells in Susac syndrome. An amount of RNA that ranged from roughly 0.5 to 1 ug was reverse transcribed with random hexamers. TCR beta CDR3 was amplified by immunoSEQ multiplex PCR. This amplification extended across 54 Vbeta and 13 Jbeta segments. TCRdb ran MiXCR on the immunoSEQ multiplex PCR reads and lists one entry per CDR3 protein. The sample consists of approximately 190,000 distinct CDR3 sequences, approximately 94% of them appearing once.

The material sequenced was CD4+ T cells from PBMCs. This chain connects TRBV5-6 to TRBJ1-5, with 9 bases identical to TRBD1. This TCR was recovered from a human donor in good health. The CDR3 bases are TGTGCCAGCAGCTCTTTGGGACAGGGCTTGAGCAATCAGCCCCAGCATTTT. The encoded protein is CASSSLGQGLSNQPQHF.